Below, 24 T cell receptor beta chains from the same sample are listed, as sequenced in a study of T cells in Graves' hyperthyroidism and ophthalmopathy. There were TCR beta CDR3 regions amplified from RNA transcripts. HTBI primers were the set used in a first-round RT-PCR of the TCR CDR3. TCRdb reprocessed the multiplex PCR reads via MiXCR and lists one record per CDR3 protein. The sample shows some 490,000 distinct CDR3 sequences, approximately 22% of them seen only once. The sample taken for sequencing was blood. The receptors stem from a woman between 70 and 85 years old with Graves' ophthalmopathy.

CDR3 nucleotides: TGCAGTGCTAATGCGCGGGAGTACTACGAGCAGTACTTC. This encodes CSANAREYYEQYF. The rearrangement uses TRBV20-1 and TRBJ2-7; 7 positions match TRBD2. Germline loops: CDR1 DFQATT, CDR2 SNEGSKA (reference sequence). The CDR3 loop spans 13 amino acids. The ends lost 4 bases at V and 3 bases at J; junction bases unmatched: 6.

This clonotype showed up many times. The chain combines TRBV15 with TRBJ2-6, with TRBD1 identical over 11 bases. V lost 2 bases to trimming and J lost 1 base; unmatched junction nucleotides: 10. This CDR3 has 20 amino acids. Germline CDR1 is LNHNV and CDR2 is YYDKDF (reference sequence). The CDR3 coding sequence is TGTGCCACCAGCAGAATTACAACCGGGACAGGGGGTTCTGGGGCCAACGTCCTGACTTTC. This encodes CATSRITTGTGGSGANVLTF.

This clonotype has a handful of counts. The chain uses TRBV10-3 and TRBJ1-2; TRBD1 might be the D (5 bases). The CDR3 extends over 14 amino acids. CDR1 ENHRY and CDR2 SYGVKD come from the germline V gene. V was clipped by 0 bases and J by 10 bases, with 15 bases between them. The CDR3 DNA sequence: TGTGCCATCAGTGAGTCGATGGCCAGGGCTGACTACACCTTC. Amino acid sequence: CAISESMARADYTF.

This chain connects TRBV5-4 to TRBJ2-7; 11 bases match TRBD1. Trimming took 4 bases from V and 8 from J; bases not matched to a gene: 8. The CDR3 is made up of 14 amino acids. CDR1 and CDR2 (germline): SGHNT, YYREEE (reference sequence). The CDR3 coding sequence is TGTGCCAGCAGCGCGGGACAGGGGGTGTACAAGCAGTACTTC. The encoded protein is CASSAGQGVYKQYF.

The rearrangement uses TRBV29-1 and TRBJ2-2; 7 bases line up with TRBD2. The CDR3 covers 12 residues. J lost 7 bases, V lost 1 base, and 0 bases had no gene match. Germline-derived CDR1 and CDR2 are SQVTM and ANQGSEA. CDR3 sequence: CSVEGGSGELFF. CDR3 nucleotides: TGCAGCGTTGAAGGCGGGAGCGGGGAGCTGTTTTTT.

The gene calls are TRBV20-1 and TRBJ2-7; D might be TRBD1 (6 bases). Germline CDR1 DFQATT, CDR2 SNEGSKA (reference sequence). This CDR3 spans 12 amino acids. The germline V and J ends were trimmed by 6 bases and 2 bases, with 11 bases remaining between them. The CDR3 DNA sequence: TGCAGTGCGGGCGCAGGGGCCTACGAGCAGTACTTC. Residues: CSAGAGAYEQYF.

This chain links TRBV20-1 with TRBJ2-2, with 12 bases that match TRBD1. The CDR3 runs 18 residues. V gave up 0 bases and J gave up 0 bases; unmatched junction bases: 5. Germline V gives CDR1 DFQATT, CDR2 SNEGSKA (reference sequence). CDR3 bases: TGCAGTGCTAGAGACCCGGGACAGGGGGCCTCGAACACCGGGGAGCTGTTTTTT. Its protein product is CSARDPGQGASNTGELFF.

This clonotype was found a few times. The chain combines TRBV20-1 with TRBJ1-1, with a possible D match to TRBD1 (6 bases). The ends were cut back, 3 bases at V and 1 base at J, with 12 bases in the middle. The CDR3 extends over 14 amino acids. Germline V gives CDR1 DFQATT, CDR2 SNEGSKA (reference sequence). The CDR3 DNA follows: TGCAGTGCTAGTAGGCCAGGGGCGAACACTGAAGCTTTCTTT. Translation gives CSASRPGANTEAFF.

The V gene is TRBV20-1, the J gene TRBJ2-7; 10 bases map to TRBD2. Germline-derived CDR1 and CDR2 are DFQATT and SNEGSKA (reference sequence). The V gene end was trimmed by 3 bases and the J gene end by 8 bases; junction bases not matched to a gene: 13. This CDR3 is 15 amino acids long. As DNA, the CDR3 is TGCAGTGCTAGTAAGCGGGAGGGAACTCTACGCAAGCAGTACTTC. It codes for CSASKREGTLRKQYF.

This clonotype has just a few counts. The genes are TRBV10-3 and TRBJ2-1; D is unclear. The V gene's germline CDR1 is ENHRY and CDR2 SYGVKD. The CDR3 is 12 amino acids. Trimming cost V 0 bases and J 10 bases, with 7 bases left between them. The CDR3 region is CAISESAREQFF. The DNA for the CDR3 is TGTGCCATCAGTGAGTCGGCCCGGGAGCAGTTCTTC.

This clonotype was seen a few times. V gene TRBV9 combines with J gene TRBJ2-3; TRBD2 matches at 9 bases. The trim removed 0 bases at V and 5 bases at J, leaving 7 bases unmatched. Germline CDR1 and CDR2: SGDLS and YYNGEE. The CDR3 spans 16 residues. The CDR3 DNA reads TGTGCCAGCAGCGTAGTTGGCGGGAGGGCCGGAGATACGCAGTATTTT. It codes for CASSVVGGRAGDTQYF.

This clonotype was detected many times. This chain links TRBV12-3 or TRBV12-4 with TRBJ2-2, with a possible D match to TRBD1 (6 bases). The length of the CDR3 is 15 residues. V dropped 6 bases and J dropped 4 bases, with 15 bases sitting between them. The CDR3, as DNA: TGTGCCAGCAGCCCCAGGGGTACGGGCACCGGGGAGCTGTTTTTT. It codes for CASSPRGTGTGELFF.

This rearrangement joins TRBV10-3 to TRBJ2-1, with 10 bases that match TRBD2. CDR1 is ENHRY and CDR2 is SYGVKD in the germline V gene. Germline trimming cut 4 bases from V and 14 bases from J; bases unmatched to any gene: 17. This CDR3 comprises 16 residues. CDR3 nucleotide sequence: TGTGCCATCAGTGTCCGGACTAGCGGAGACTATTACGCGAAGTTCTTC. Residues: CAISVRTSGDYYAKFF.

This clonotype occurred a few times. The V and J genes are TRBV3-1 and TRBJ1-1; 12 nucleotides align to TRBD1. The CDR3 runs to 18 residues. V was pared by 6 bases and J by 0 bases, with 11 bases of the junction left unmatched. Germline CDR1 is LGHDT and CDR2 is YNNKEL (reference sequence). CDR3 DNA: TGTGCCAGCAGTTACACCCCGGGACAGGGGGCGATGAACACTGAAGCTTTCTTT. Translated, it gives CASSYTPGQGAMNTEAFF. Using reference TRBV3-1 and TRBJ1-1 for the parts outside the CDR3, the full variable domain is DTAVSQTPKYLVTQMGNDKSIKCEQNLGHDTMYWYKQDSKKFLKIMFSYNNKELIINETVPNRFSPKSPDKAHLNLHINSLELGDSAVYFCASSYTPGQGAMNTEAFFGQGTRLTVV.

The chain employs TRBV20-1 and TRBJ2-3; D may correspond to TRBD1 or TRBD2 (6 bases each). Germline V gene lookup returns CDR1 DFQATT and CDR2 SNEGSKA (reference sequence). This CDR3 is 15 amino acids long. The V end lost 3 bases, the J end lost 6 bases, and 19 bases lay between the germline ends. The CDR3 nucleotides are TGCAGTGCTAGGGGACACTCGCGGGAATGGGATACGCAGTATTTT. It yields the protein CSARGHSREWDTQYF.

To note about this clonotype: The junction departs from the called germline gene at one end, perhaps through a read error. The chain recombines TRBV5-1 with TRBJ2-1; D is ambiguous. Germline-derived CDR1 and CDR2 are SGHRS and YFSETQ. The CDR3 length is 15 residues. CDR3 region: CASSSDLSSYSEQFF. The CDR3 bases are TGCGCCAGCAGCTCTGACTTAAGCTCCTACAGTGAGCAGTTCTTC.

This chain links TRBV19 with TRBJ2-7; maybe TRBD1 (6 bases). Per the germline V gene, CDR1 is LNHDA and CDR2 is SQIVND (reference sequence). The CDR3 has 15 amino acids. V was trimmed by 4 bases and J by 0 bases, leaving 13 bases between them. The CDR3 sequence is CASSSRDTNSYEQYF. In DNA, the CDR3 is TGTGCCAGTAGTAGCCGGGACACCAACTCCTACGAGCAGTACTTC.

Concerning this clonotype: Since a much larger clone is just one base distant, this may be a read error. This chain connects TRBV10-3 to TRBJ2-5; D unresolved. The CDR3 is 13 residues long. Between the trimmed V and J ends, which lost 9 bases and 3 bases, there was a span of 14 bases. Germline CDR1 ENHRY, CDR2 SYGVKD. Here the CDR3 DNA reads TGTGCCATATCCGGCGGCTACGAAGAGACCCAGTACTTC. Its translation is CAISGGYEETQYF.

A few counts support this clonotype. This chain uses TRBV7-9 with TRBJ1-5, with a tentative D call TRBD1 (6 bases). This CDR3 region has 15 residues. V lost 1 base to trimming and J lost 3 bases, with 10 bases between them. Looked up from germline, CDR1 is SEHNR and CDR2 is FQNEAQ (reference sequence). For the CDR3, the DNA is TGTGCCAGCAGCTTAGAAGGGGGATACAATCAGCCCCAGCATTTT. It encodes CASSLEGGYNQPQHF.

There are a few counts of this clonotype. V gene TRBV19 combines with J gene TRBJ2-7; D remains unclear. Per germline, CDR1 LNHDA and CDR2 SQIVND (reference sequence). V was shortened by 2 bases and J by 7 bases, with 12 bases between the two germline ends. The CDR3 length is 13 residues. The CDR3 DNA reads as TGTGCCAGTAGTATACCCGGACGTGGAGAGCAGTACTTC. It translates to CASSIPGRGEQYF.

This clonotype has more than one count but fewer than ten. The chain is built from TRBV30 and TRBJ1-6, with 7 bases identical to TRBD1. The CDR3 totals 12 residues. V dropped 5 bases and J dropped 5; count of bases not matched to a gene: 0. From germline, CDR1 is GTSNPN and CDR2 SVGIG (reference sequence). The CDR3 loop reads CAWDRDNSPLHF. DNA for the CDR3: TGTGCCTGGGACAGGGATAATTCACCCCTCCACTTT.

This clonotype was counted a few times. This chain connects TRBV5-6 to TRBJ2-3, with 14 bases that match TRBD2. The V and J ends lost 2 bases and 1 base, in that order; junction bases with no gene match: 6. The CDR3 has 18 residues. The V gene's germline CDR1 is SGHDT and CDR2 YYEEEE. The CDR3 spells CASSFGTSGSWGTDTQYF. CDR3 DNA sequence: TGTGCCAGCAGCTTCGGGACTAGCGGGAGTTGGGGCACAGATACGCAGTATTTT.

This clonotype was counted a few times. The rearrangement joins TRBV20-1 to TRBJ1-1; no reliable D call. V was clipped by 0 bases and J by 2 bases, with 13 bases between them. The CDR3 loop spans 15 amino acids. Germline loops: CDR1 DFQATT, CDR2 SNEGSKA (reference sequence). In DNA form, the CDR3 reads TGCAGTGCTAGAGATCTCCGGAACATCAACACTGAAGCTTTCTTT. Residues: CSARDLRNINTEAFF.

This clonotype appeared a few times. J is TRBJ2-2 and V is TRBV7-2, with 7 bases lining up with TRBD1. CDR3 length: 14 residues. The germline CDR1 and CDR2 sequences are SGHTA and FQGNSA. Losses at the gene ends were 6 bases for V and 8 bases for J; bases not matched to a gene: 9. DNA of the CDR3: TGTGCCAGCAGACCAATAGGGGGCTCGGGGGAGCTGTTTTTT. This encodes CASRPIGGSGELFF. The whole variable domain, remainder taken from reference TRBV7-2 and TRBJ2-2, is GAGVSQSPSNKVTEKGKDVELRCDPISGHTALYWYRQSLGQGLEFLIYFQGNSAPDKSGLPSDRFSAERTGGSVSTLTIQRTQQEDSAVYLCASRPIGGSGELFFGEGSRLTVL.